A single sample gave rise to the 13 T cell receptor beta chains below, sequenced in a study of regulatory T cells in long-lasting Graves disease (dated by TCRdb to the early 2020s). Sample time point, as interpreted from the label and publication: newly diagnosed GD, antithyroid drugs for less than 3 months. RNA was extracted from PBMCs in TRIzol for both TCR sequencing and RNA sequencing. The library was produced with multiplex PCR. TCRdb names Illumina HiSeq 4000 as the instrument used. TCR beta libraries were built with iRepertoire HTBI primers and Arm-PCR amplification of CDR3 regions. TCRdb itself trimmed the public reads at Q25 with fastp, ran MiXCR and retained productive beta chains. Rows are unified per CDR3 protein, each entry keeping the most common DNA and genes. Present in this sample are 500,000 or so distinct CDR3 sequences, approximately 14% of which were seen just once. The ten largest clones capture roughly a sixth of the sample.

The sample also formed part of further work on T cells in Graves' hyperthyroidism and ophthalmopathy.

Here the sequenced sample was peripheral blood mononuclear cells (PBMCs), taken at new diagnosis, from a patient treated with antithyroid drugs. These receptor sequences come from a woman in her forties or fifties with Graves disease. Donor details come from another sample of the same person, matched by shared clones.

This clonotype came up many times. The V and J genes are TRBV11-1 and TRBJ2-2; D is unclear. V was clipped by 2 bases and J by 7 bases, with 8 bases between them. The V gene's germline CDR1 is SGHAT and CDR2 FQDESV (reference sequence). The CDR3 extends over 13 amino acids. The CDR3 is CASSLSPDGELFF. The CDR3 DNA is TGTGCCAGCAGCTTAAGTCCGGACGGGGAGCTGTTTTTT.

This sequence joins TRBV30 and TRBJ1-4; 9 bases align to TRBD1. The V segment lost 3 bases and the J segment 8 bases; nucleotides outside the gene matches: 7. The CDR3 sequence is 14 residues long. Per the germline V gene, CDR1 is GTSNPN and CDR2 is SVGIG (reference sequence). CDR3 sequence: CAWSPPGTGEKLFF. In DNA, the CDR3 is TGTGCCTGGAGCCCCCCCGGGACAGGGGAAAAACTGTTTTTT.

This clonotype has a count of ten or more. The chain is built from TRBV20-1 and TRBJ2-1; TRBD2 aligns across 10 bases. Germline V gene data show CDR1 as DFQATT and CDR2 as SNEGSKA (reference sequence). The CDR3 totals 15 residues. V was pared by 1 base and J by 6 bases, with 6 bases of the junction left unmatched. The CDR3 DNA sequence: TGCAGTGCTAGAGTAAGCACTAGCGGGACCAATGAGCAGTTCTTC. It is translated as CSARVSTSGTNEQFF.

The chain recombines TRBV12-3 or TRBV12-4 with TRBJ2-3, with 12 bases that match TRBD2. Unmatched junction bases numbered 10, after V lost 6 bases and J lost 3 bases. The length of the CDR3 is 17 residues. CDR3 DNA: TGTGCCAGCAGCTTGTTGACTAGCGGGAGTGAAACAGATACGCAGTATTTT. It specifies CASSLLTSGSETDTQYF.

The sample holds many counts of this clonotype. J is TRBJ1-1 and V is TRBV28; D not certain. Germline-derived CDR1 and CDR2 are MDHEN and SYDVKM. The CDR3 runs to 14 residues. V was clipped by 6 bases and J by 2 bases, with 13 bases between them. The CDR3 DNA reads TGTGCCAGCAGCCCCGGGGATTTTAACACTGAAGCTTTCTTT. Protein: CASSPGDFNTEAFF.

This clonotype appeared many times. The gene calls are TRBV29-1 and TRBJ2-3, with D tentatively TRBD1 or TRBD2 (5 bases each). CDR1 and CDR2 from the germline V gene are SQVTM and ANQGSEA. This CDR3 contains 15 residues. The V end was cut by 4 bases, the J end by 1 base, with 15 bases between. The CDR3 coding sequence is TGCAGCGTTGCCCCACCCCGGGGCGGCACAGATACGCAGTATTTT. Its protein product is CSVAPPRGGTDTQYF.

This chain connects TRBV9 to TRBJ2-1, with 11 positions matching TRBD2. The CDR3 length is 18 residues. The V segment lost 6 bases and the J segment 0 bases; nucleotides outside the gene matches: 11. In germline, CDR1 is SGDLS, CDR2 YYNGEE. In DNA form, the CDR3 reads TGTGCCAGCAACCCCGGGACTAGCGGCCCGAGCTCCTACAATGAGCAGTTCTTC. Translating gives CASNPGTSGPSSYNEQFF.

This clonotype occurred many times. The V gene is TRBV20-1, the J gene TRBJ2-7; TRBD2 matches at 12 bases. The CDR3 is 16 amino acids. V lost 0 bases, J lost 3 bases, and 6 bases stayed unmatched. The V gene's germline CDR1 is DFQATT and CDR2 SNEGSKA (reference sequence). The CDR3 loop is CSARDRLAGAYYEQYF. The CDR3 region has the DNA TGCAGTGCTAGAGATAGACTAGCGGGAGCTTACTACGAGCAGTACTTC.

This chain joins TRBV5-4 and TRBJ2-7, with TRBD2 matching over 9 bases. The J segment lost 2 bases and the V segment lost 5 bases, leaving 5 bases of the junction unmatched. This CDR3 has 14 amino acids. Germline loops: CDR1 SGHNT, CDR2 YYREEE (reference sequence). This CDR3 is CASSFSGSAYEQYF. DNA of the CDR3: TGTGCCAGCAGTTTTAGCGGGAGCGCCTACGAGCAGTACTTC.

This clonotype was detected a few times. The V gene is TRBV5-1, the J gene TRBJ1-2, with a possible D match to TRBD1 (6 bases). This CDR3 comprises 13 residues. CDR1 is SGHRS, CDR2 YFSETQ, per germline. The V and J ends lost 2 bases and 7 bases respectively, with 12 bases between them. The CDR3 sequence is CASSFGQGSGYTF. The DNA for the CDR3 is TGCGCCAGCAGCTTCGGCCAGGGGTCTGGCTACACCTTC.

This clonotype was counted ten times or more. The chain carries TRBV12-3 or TRBV12-4 and TRBJ1-2, with a possible D match to TRBD1 (5 bases). V was cut by 9 bases and J by 2 bases, with 13 bases left in between. The CDR3 sequence is 13 residues long. CDR3 in DNA: TGTGCCAGTCAAGGGGCCTCGAACTATGGCTACACCTTC. This codes for CASQGASNYGYTF.

This clonotype was found a few times. This rearrangement joins TRBV6-7 to TRBJ2-7; 9 bases fit TRBD2. TRBV6-7 is identified as an open reading frame with a role that is uncertain. V lost 10 bases, J lost 1 base, and 14 bases stayed unmatched. This CDR3 is built from 16 residues. The CDR3 nucleotides are TGTGCCAACACTCGGGTTGCAAGCGGGAGGTCCTACGAGCAGTACTTC. It specifies CANTRVASGRSYEQYF.

This clonotype was detected ten times or more. The V call is TRBV2, the J call TRBJ1-1, with D possibly TRBD1 on 5 matching bases. The germline V gene has CDR1 SNHLY and CDR2 FYNNEI. Trimming pared 9 bases from V and 4 bases from J, leaving 12 bases between. This CDR3 region has 12 residues. The CDR3, as DNA: TGTGCCAGTATGTGGGGCAGCACTGAAGCTTTCTTT. Translation gives CASMWGSTEAFF.